A single sample is the source of the 28 T cell receptor beta chains below, sequenced in a study of blood T cell repertoires in COVID-19. The table came from immunoSEQ multiplex PCR; TCRdb's copy has only in-frame clones and leaves some out. The table records approximately 190,000 clones, roughly 85% of them present only once. The source material was peripheral blood. The origin of the receptors is a man in his sixties with active or convalescent COVID-19.

This chain connects TRBV15 to TRBJ2-5; D is unresolved. Germline lookup yields CDR1 LNHNV and CDR2 YYDKDF (reference sequence). This CDR3 is built from 13 residues. Trimming removed 0 bases at V and 5 bases at J, with 7 bases between. The CDR3 region is CATSRDPAETQYF. The CDR3 coding sequence is TGTGCCACCAGCAGAGACCCCGCGGAGACCCAGTACTTC.

Points on this clone: Distinct nucleotide sequences in the sample also encode this CDR3. V and J are TRBV3-1 (or the pseudogene TRBV3-2) and TRBJ1-5; D unresolved. The germline V gene encodes CDR1 LGHDT and CDR2 YNNKEL (reference sequence). Deletions cut 1 base from V and 3 bases from J, with 7 bases between. This CDR3 comprises 14 residues. CDR3 residues: CASSQGQANQPQHF. DNA of the CDR3: TGTGCCAGCAGCCAAGGCCAGGCCAATCAGCCCCAGCATTTT.

The table lists this clone with a count of one. This chain connects TRBV6-5 to TRBJ2-7; D may be TRBD1 (5 bases). Per the germline V gene, CDR1 is MNHEY and CDR2 is SVGAGI. The CDR3 spans 13 residues. Trimming took off 1 base at V and 6 bases at J, with 10 bases between the two ends. DNA for the CDR3: TGTGCCAGCAGTTACTGGCAGGGCTCCGAGCAGTACTTC. Protein: CASSYWQGSEQYF.

This sequence joins TRBV19 and TRBJ1-1; 9 bases are shared with TRBD1. Germline V gene sequence: CDR1 LNHDA, CDR2 SQIVND (reference sequence). Losses at the gene ends were 4 bases for V and 5 bases for J; bases not matched to a gene: 5. This CDR3 has 14 residues. The CDR3 loop reads CASSTTGGRTEAFF. CDR3 DNA sequence: TGTGCCAGTAGTACAACAGGGGGCCGTACTGAAGCTTTCTTT.

The chain joins TRBV9 to TRBJ2-5, with TRBD2 identical over 8 bases. The CDR3 consists of 14 residues. V lost 4 bases and J lost 1; bases outside the gene matches: 3. Germline CDR1 SGDLS, CDR2 YYNGEE. In DNA, the CDR3 is TGTGCCAGCAGCCCTAGCGGGTTCCAAGAGACCCAGTACTTC. Residues: CASSPSGFQETQYF.

This clone was detected once. The J gene is TRBJ1-2, the V gene TRBV5-4; TRBD1 matches 9 bases. Germline CDR1 and CDR2: SGHNT and YYREEE (reference sequence). The CDR3 extends over 13 amino acids. After removal of 5 bases from V and 4 bases from J, the junction contained 3 bases not matched to a gene. The CDR3 bases are TGTGCCAGCAGGCCGACAGGGGGCTATGGCTACACCTTC. This codes for CASRPTGGYGYTF. Together with reference TRBV5-4 and TRBJ1-2, the CDR3 gives the full variable domain: ETGVTQSPTHLIKTRGQQVTLRCSSQSGHNTVSWYQQALGQGPQFIFQYYREEENGRGNFPPRFSGLQFPNYSSELNVNALELDDSALYLCASRPTGGYGYTFGSGTRLTVV.

In this sample, this clone turned up a few times. This sample also contains other DNA sequences that code for the same CDR3. For the CDR3, the DNA is TGCGCCAGCAGCCAAGACACAGGGGGTTACACTGAAGCTTTCTTT. This translates into CASSQDTGGYTEAFF. V and J are TRBV4-1 and TRBJ1-1; 8 bases fit TRBD1. Germline-derived CDR1 and CDR2 are MGHRA and YSYEKL. CDR3 size: 15 residues. V shed 0 bases, J shed 3 bases, and the junction held 3 bases outside the gene matches.

V and J are TRBV7-9 and TRBJ2-1; TRBD2 aligns across 12 bases. The germline V gene encodes CDR1 SEHNR and CDR2 FQNEAQ (reference sequence). V lost 11 bases, J lost 3 bases, and 2 bases stayed unmatched. CDR3 length: 13 residues. Written as DNA, the CDR3 is TGTGCCGCACTAGCGGGGGGCTACAATGAGCAGTTCTTC. It codes for CAALAGGYNEQFF.

The chain has TRBV7-9 and TRBJ2-1; 13 bases align to TRBD2. There are 17 residues in the CDR3. J lost 5 bases, V lost 5 bases, and 9 bases had no gene match. Looked up from germline, CDR1 is SEHNR and CDR2 is FQNEAQ (reference sequence). The CDR3 spells CASSLGLAGNPDNEQFF. DNA of the CDR3: TGTGCCAGCAGCCTGGGACTAGCGGGGAATCCAGACAATGAGCAGTTCTTC.

V and J are TRBV7-3 and TRBJ1-2; a weak D match, TRBD1 (5 bases). In germline, CDR1 is SGHTA, CDR2 FQGTGA. CDR3 length: 16 residues. Trimming stripped 0 bases from V and 5 bases from J, with 16 bases between. In DNA, the CDR3 is TGTGCCAGCAGCTTAACCGGTCAGGGTAATAGGTATGGCTACACCTTC. Amino acids: CASSLTGQGNRYGYTF.

The genes are TRBV7-6 and TRBJ1-1; no firm D call. Looked up from germline, CDR1 is SGHVS and CDR2 is FNYEAQ. V was clipped by 2 bases and J by 0 bases, with 7 bases between them. The length of the CDR3 is 14 residues. CDR3 coding DNA: TGTGCCAGCAGCTTAATGCAGGTGAACACTGAAGCTTTCTTT. Residues: CASSLMQVNTEAFF.

This clone was observed a single time. The chain is built from TRBV23-1 and TRBJ1-2; the D gene is possibly TRBD1 (5 bases). TRBV23-1 is labeled an ORF, and its function is uncertain. CDR3 length: 14 amino acids. Trimming left V 4 bases short and J 1 base short, with 10 bases between. The CDR3 DNA reads TGCGCCAGCAGTCGACAGAGACGTAACTATGGCTACACCTTC. Protein product: CASSRQRRNYGYTF.

J is TRBJ1-1 and V is TRBV10-3; D gene unclear. The germline V and J ends were trimmed by 6 bases and 0 bases, with 5 bases remaining between them. Germline V gene lookup returns CDR1 ENHRY and CDR2 SYGVKD. This CDR3 is 12 amino acids long. The DNA for the CDR3 is TGTGCCATCAGGGGCCTGAACACTGAAGCTTTCTTT. This codes for CAIRGLNTEAFF.

This chain uses TRBV4-1 with TRBJ1-1; the D gene is possibly TRBD1 (5 bases). The germline V gene encodes CDR1 MGHRA and CDR2 YSYEKL. The CDR3 length is 17 residues. The V end lost 1 base, the J end lost 5 bases, and 20 bases lay between the germline ends. CDR3 bases: TGCGCCAGCAGCCAAGTTGCGAGGGAGGGGAGAAAGACTGAAGCTTTCTTT. Translating gives CASSQVAREGRKTEAFF.

J is TRBJ1-1 and V is TRBV7-2; TRBD1 might be the D (5 bases). The CDR3 extends over 14 amino acids. Germline assignment: CDR1 SGHTA and CDR2 FQGNSA. Trimming pared 5 bases from V and 3 bases from J, leaving 13 bases between. The CDR3 DNA sequence: TGTGCCAGCAGCCTCAGATCGGGGGACACTGAAGCTTTCTTT. It translates to CASSLRSGDTEAFF. Combining the CDR3 with reference TRBV7-2 and TRBJ1-1 gives the whole variable domain GAGVSQSPSNKVTEKGKDVELRCDPISGHTALYWYRQSLGQGLEFLIYFQGNSAPDKSGLPSDRFSAERTGGSVSTLTIQRTQQEDSAVYLCASSLRSGDTEAFFGQGTRLTVV.

The chain carries TRBV7-9 and TRBJ2-7; 9 nucleotides align to TRBD1. V was pared by 3 bases and J by 3 bases, with 6 bases of the junction left unmatched. Germline CDR1 is SEHNR and CDR2 is FQNEAQ (reference sequence). The CDR3 is 15 amino acids. The CDR3 coding sequence is TGTGCCAGCAGCTTTAAGGGACAGGGTGACTACGAGCAGTACTTC. Encoded protein: CASSFKGQGDYEQYF.

The chain employs TRBV27 and TRBJ2-5, with D tentatively TRBD1 (5 bases). V lost 5 bases and J 7 bases, leaving 14 bases between the germline ends. The CDR3 runs 13 residues. From germline, CDR1 is MNHEY and CDR2 SMNVEV (reference sequence). CDR3 residues: CASSLGQEGTQYF. CDR3 nucleotides: TGTGCCAGCAGTCTTGGACAAGAAGGGACCCAGTACTTC.

J is TRBJ1-4 and V is TRBV19, with TRBD1 as a possible D gene (5 bases). The CDR3 is 14 residues long. CDR1 and CDR2 (germline): LNHDA, SQIVND (reference sequence). Trimming pared 5 bases from V and 6 bases from J, leaving 13 bases between. CDR3 sequence reads: CASSQGQRDEKLFF. The CDR3 DNA follows: TGTGCCAGTAGTCAGGGTCAAAGGGATGAAAAACTGTTTTTT.

The chain combines TRBV4-1 with TRBJ1-6; perhaps TRBD1 as D (5 bases). Germline V CDR1 and CDR2: MGHRA, YSYEKL. This CDR3 contains 14 residues. V lost 1 base to trimming and J lost 10 bases, with 11 bases between them. In nucleotides, the CDR3 is TGCGCCAGCAGCCAAGCTAGTACAGGCTCACCCCTCCACTTT. The encoded protein is CASSQASTGSPLHF.

This clone was picked up one time. The rearrangement joins TRBV24-1 to TRBJ1-2, with D maybe TRBD1 (5 bases). CDR3 length equals 14 residues. Trimming removed 5 bases at V and 2 bases at J, with 11 bases between. Germline V gene lookup returns CDR1 KGHDR and CDR2 SFDVKD. CDR3 sequence: CATSGQSSNYGYTF. The CDR3 nucleotides are TGTGCCACCAGTGGACAGTCCTCCAACTATGGCTACACCTTC.

The chain links TRBV6-1 to TRBJ2-7, with TRBD2 matching 9 bases. The junction had 13 bases not matched to a gene; V was cut back by 0 bases and J by 4 bases. CDR3 size: 18 residues. Germline lookup yields CDR1 MNHNS and CDR2 SASEGT. The CDR3 loop reads CASSEALRASGTHYEQYF. Written as DNA, the CDR3 is TGTGCCAGCAGTGAAGCGCTTCGGGCTAGCGGGACCCATTACGAGCAGTACTTC.

The rearrangement links TRBV29-1 to TRBJ2-1; 11 bases are shared with TRBD2. The V and J ends lost 3 bases and 6 bases, in that order; junction bases with no gene match: 4. Germline lookup yields CDR1 SQVTM and CDR2 ANQGSEA. CDR3 length: 14 amino acids. This CDR3 is CSVDVTSGANEQFF. The CDR3 DNA follows: TGCAGCGTTGATGTGACTAGCGGGGCCAATGAGCAGTTCTTC.

The table lists this clone with a few counts. V is TRBV7-9 and J is TRBJ2-3; 8 positions agree with TRBD2. The CDR3 sequence is 17 residues long. The trim removed 0 bases at V and 4 bases at J, leaving 9 bases unmatched. Per germline, CDR1 SEHNR and CDR2 FQNEAQ (reference sequence). The DNA for the CDR3 is TGTGCCAGCAGCTTAGCTGCGGGGGGCCCCGGCGCAGATACGCAGTATTTT. The encoded protein is CASSLAAGGPGADTQYF.

The chain carries TRBV5-1 and TRBJ2-7, with TRBD1 identical over 7 bases. Germline assignment: CDR1 SGHRS and CDR2 YFSETQ. J lost 3 bases, V lost 0 bases, and 6 bases had no gene match. This CDR3 contains 15 residues. The CDR3 reads CASSLVKGASYEQYF. DNA of the CDR3: TGCGCCAGCAGCTTGGTAAAGGGGGCGAGCTACGAGCAGTACTTC.

This chain links TRBV2 with TRBJ1-1; D unresolved. This CDR3 has 14 amino acids. Trimming took off 4 bases at V and 7 bases at J, with 16 bases between the two ends. From germline, CDR1 is SNHLY and CDR2 FYNNEI. In nucleotides, the CDR3 is TGTGCCAGCAGTGCTTATACCCGGGGAGTTGAAGCTTTCTTT. It is translated as CASSAYTRGVEAFF.

This chain uses TRBV19 with TRBJ2-1, with TRBD2 identical over 9 bases. The CDR3 has 14 residues. Trimming took 5 bases from V and 7 from J; bases not matched to a gene: 6. Germline V gives CDR1 LNHDA, CDR2 SQIVND (reference sequence). CDR3 nucleotide sequence: TGTGCCAGTAGTTCAGCGGGGGGTCGGAATGAGCAGTTCTTC. Residues: CASSSAGGRNEQFF. Variable domain in full (rest from reference TRBV19 and TRBJ2-1): DGGITQSPKYLFRKEGQNVTLSCEQNLNHDAMYWYRQDPGQGLRLIYYSQIVNDFQKGDIAEGYSVSREKKESFPLTVTSAQKNPTAFYLCASSSAGGRNEQFFGPGTRLTVL.

This clone has only one observation. The chain links TRBV3-1 (or the pseudogene TRBV3-2) to TRBJ2-7; tentative D call: TRBD2 (7 bases). Germline-derived CDR1 and CDR2 are LGHDT and YNNKEL (reference sequence). Trimming took off 0 bases at V and 5 bases at J, with 11 bases between the two ends. The CDR3 extends over 14 amino acids. Here the CDR3 reads CASSQEGGGDEQYF. The DNA of the CDR3 is TGTGCCAGCAGCCAAGAAGGGGGAGGGGACGAGCAGTACTTC.

The rearrangement uses TRBV9 and TRBJ2-3; a possible D gene is TRBD1 (5 bases). The CDR3 covers 15 residues. CDR1 and CDR2 (germline): SGDLS, YYNGEE. With 0 bases removed from V and 1 base from J, the gap between germline ends came to 9 bases. CDR3 sequence: CASSVGSTGTDTQYF. CDR3 DNA: TGTGCCAGCAGCGTAGGGTCGACAGGCACAGATACGCAGTATTTT.